The 5 T cell receptor beta chains below come from one sample, sequenced in a study of blood T cell repertoires in COVID-19. Produced via immunoSEQ multiplex PCR; TCRdb's table is partial and in-frame only. The repertoire holds hundreds of thousands of clones, with 85% as singletons. Sequenced input: PBMCs or T cells enriched from blood (not recorded which). These receptors came from a man aged 35 to 55 who had recovered from COVID-19.

This sequence joins TRBV5-4 and TRBJ2-7; 7 bases are a match to TRBD2. Germline V lookup: CDR1 SGHNT, CDR2 YYREEE (reference sequence). There are 14 residues in the CDR3. Germline trimming cut 5 bases from V and 5 bases from J; bases unmatched to any gene: 10. The DNA for the CDR3 is TGTGCCAGCAGATCACCGGGACTATCGAACGAGCAGTACTTC. As protein: CASRSPGLSNEQYF. The full variable domain, completed using reference TRBV5-4 and TRBJ2-7, is ETGVTQSPTHLIKTRGQQVTLRCSSQSGHNTVSWYQQALGQGPQFIFQYYREEENGRGNFPPRFSGLQFPNYSSELNVNALELDDSALYLCASRSPGLSNEQYFGPGTRLTVT.

The chain has TRBV18 and TRBJ1-1, with TRBD1 identical over 8 bases. Per the germline V gene, CDR1 is KGHSH and CDR2 is LQKENI. Losses at the gene ends were 0 bases for V and 6 bases for J; bases not matched to a gene: 3. This CDR3 region has 14 residues. CDR3 nucleotides: TGTGCCAGCTCACCACCGGACAGGGCCCCTGAAGCTTTCTTT. Residues: CASSPPDRAPEAFF.

V and J are TRBV14 and TRBJ2-7; 7 nucleotides match TRBD2. This CDR3 comprises 15 residues. The germline CDR1 and CDR2 sequences are SGHDN and FVKESK. Germline trimming cut 4 bases from V and 7 bases from J; bases unmatched to any gene: 13. The CDR3 sequence is CASSLHGGGPYEQYF. In DNA form, the CDR3 reads TGTGCCAGCAGCCTTCATGGGGGAGGGCCTTATGAGCAGTACTTC.

This chain joins TRBV5-4 and TRBJ2-5; the match to TRBD2 covers 10 bases. V lost 1 base, J lost 5 bases, and 8 bases stayed unmatched. The CDR3 is 16 amino acids. Germline V gives CDR1 SGHNT, CDR2 YYREEE (reference sequence). CDR3 protein: CASSLFGGAGGETQYF. The CDR3 DNA sequence: TGTGCCAGCAGCTTGTTCGGCGGAGCGGGGGGGGAGACCCAGTACTTC. Full variable domain (rest looked up from reference TRBV5-4 and TRBJ2-5): ETGVTQSPTHLIKTRGQQVTLRCSSQSGHNTVSWYQQALGQGPQFIFQYYREEENGRGNFPPRFSGLQFPNYSSELNVNALELDDSALYLCASSLFGGAGGETQYFGPGTRLLVL.

This clone was counted only a few times. The chain couples TRBV2 to TRBJ1-2; TRBD1 matches at 7 bases. The CDR3 covers 15 residues. Germline CDR1 SNHLY, CDR2 FYNNEI. Trimming at V came to 6 bases and at J to 0 bases, leaving 7 bases not matched to a gene. The CDR3 sequence is CASSRGETSNYGYTF. The CDR3, as DNA: TGTGCCAGCAGCAGGGGGGAAACTTCTAACTATGGCTACACCTTC. Full variable domain (rest looked up from reference TRBV2 and TRBJ1-2): EPEVTQTPSHQVTQMGQEVILRCVPISNHLYFYWYRQILGQKVEFLVSFYNNEISEKSEIFDDQFSVERPDGSNFTLKIRSTKLEDSAMYFCASSRGETSNYGYTFGSGTRLTVV.